Listed below are T cell receptor beta chains from one sample, sequenced in a study of T cells in Graves' hyperthyroidism and ophthalmopathy. TCRdb recomputed calls from the multiplex PCR reads with MiXCR, one row per CDR3 protein. Here the sample spans a few hundred thousand distinct CDR3 sequences, around a sixth being singletons. The sequenced material came from blood. The receptors here all came from a woman under 30 with Graves' hyperthyroidism. Each CDR3 is given with its conserved first and last residue. D genes are given only for firm matches. Expanded clones get a size class; other rows say once, few or many, or leave the size out.

TRBJ1-1 | many | TRBV3-1 | TRBD1 | TGTGCCAGCAGCCAAGGGCACAGGGGCACTGAAGCTTTCTTT | CASSQGHRGTEAFF
TRBJ1-2 | many | TRBV28 | . | TGTGCCAGCAGGCCGGGGATTAACTATGGCTACACCTTC | CASRPGINYGYTF
TRBJ2-6 | . | TRBV5-5 | . | TGTGCCAGCAGCTTGGTATCAACAGGTGTCTCTGGGGCCAACGTCCTGACTTTC | CASSLVSTGVSGANVLTF
TRBJ2-1 | many | TRBV2 | . | TGTGCCAGCAGTGTGGGGGATGAGCAGTTCTTC | CASSVGDEQFF
TRBJ2-7 | many | TRBV10-3 | TRBD2 | TGTGCCATCAGTGGAAAGCAAGGAGCGGGGGGTTCCTACGAGCAGTACTTC | CAISGKQGAGGSYEQYF
TRBJ2-3 | few | TRBV15 | TRBD2 | TGTGCCACCAGCAGAGATAGGGCGGGAGGTGAAGATACGCAGTATTTT | CATSRDRAGGEDTQYF
TRBJ2-1 | . | TRBV7-9 | . | TGTGCCAGCAGCCCATGGGGGGATGAGCAGTTCTTC | CASSPWGDEQFF
TRBJ2-2 | many | TRBV11-2 | TRBD1 | TGTGCCAGCAGCTTGCCGACAGGGCGGGCCGGGGAGCTGTTTTTT | CASSLPTGRAGELFF
TRBJ1-6 | . | TRBV4-1 | TRBD1 | TGCGCCAGCAAGGTTGGTGTAGGCGACAGGGGGCAGACCTATAATTCACCCCTCCACTTT | CASKVGVGDRGQTYNSPLHF
TRBJ1-1 | many | TRBV27 | . | TGTGCCAGCGGACGGCTGGGAACAGCTAGCAACACTGAAGCTTTCTTT | CASGRLGTASNTEAFF
TRBJ1-5 | many | TRBV27 | . | TGTGCCAGCAGTTTAATGGGGGTAAGGGATCAGCCCCAGCATTTT | CASSLMGVRDQPQHF
TRBJ2-7 | many | TRBV20-1 | . | TGCAGTGCTAGAGCAGGTCCTCGCCCCTACGAGCAGTACTTC | CSARAGPRPYEQYF
TRBJ2-7 | many | TRBV27 | TRBD2 | TGTGCCAGCACCCAGAGGGCAGGGGACCTCTGGGCTAGCGGGAGGCCTAGCTCCTACGAGCAGTACTTC | CASTQRAGDLWASGRPSSYEQYF
TRBJ2-5 | many | TRBV11-2 | . | TGTGCCAGCAGCTCCACTAGACAAGAGACCCAGTACTTC | CASSSTRQETQYF